The rows below give T cell receptor beta chains drawn from one sample of a study of blood T cell repertoires in COVID-19. Sequenced by immunoSEQ multiplex PCR; TCRdb stores in-frame clones only, minus some. The repertoire includes approximately 180,000 clones, roughly 82% of them detected once, and 4% to 6.5% sits in the top ten. Sequencing was carried out using PBMCs or T cells enriched from blood (not recorded which). The source is a woman in her fifties or sixties with acute COVID-19. Each CDR3 is given with its conserved first and last residue. D genes are given only for firm matches. Clone size is shown for a subset of rows, as once, few, many or a class of expanded clone.

d_call j_call clone_size v_call cdr3_nt cdr3_aa
NA TRBJ2-3 NA TRBV28 TGTGCCAGCACCCCGCGGCAGTCCTACCACCCCACAGATACGCAGTATTTT CASTPRQSYHPTDTQYF
TRBD1 TRBJ1-6 few TRBV4-3 TGCGCCAGCAGCCAAGAATCACCGGGACAGGGGAGGAATTCACCCCTCCACTTT CASSQESPGQGRNSPLHF
TRBD1 TRBJ1-2 once TRBV10-2 TGCGCCAGCAGTCGGGACAGGGGAGGTGGCTACACCTTC CASSRDRGGGYTF
NA TRBJ1-2 NA TRBV30 TGTGCCTGGAAACCCAGCAGACTTAACTATGGCTACACCTTC CAWKPSRLNYGYTF
TRBD1 TRBJ1-1 NA TRBV30 TGTGCCTGGAATTTGGCCAGGGGGACTGAAGCTTTCTTT CAWNLARGTEAFF
NA TRBJ1-5 NA TRBV5-8 TGTGCCAGCAGCTTGAGGCAGGGGTCAGGTCAGCCCCAGCATTTT CASSLRQGSGQPQHF
NA TRBJ2-3 NA TRBV6-5 TGTGCCAGCAGTTACGGATCCGGAGTCACAGATACGCAGTATTTT CASSYGSGVTDTQYF
TRBD2 TRBJ2-7 NA TRBV5-1 TGCGCCAGCAGCGTTAGCGGGAGCTCCTACGAGCAGTACTTC CASSVSGSSYEQYF
TRBD1 TRBJ2-2 NA TRBV7-8 TGTGCCAGCAGCTTATTAGGGACAGCGAACACCGGGGAGCTGTTTTTT CASSLLGTANTGELFF
NA TRBJ1-4 NA TRBV19 TGTGCCAGTGGGACACCCTATTATTTT CASGTPYYF
TRBD2 TRBJ2-3 NA TRBV19 TGTGCCAGTAGACGCGCACGGGGCCCGGGAGGTAGCACAGATACGCAGTATTTT CASRRARGPGGSTDTQYF
TRBD1 TRBJ1-2 once TRBV11-3 TGTGCCAGCAGCTTACCGGACAGGGCGGGTAAGGACTATGGCTACACCTTC CASSLPDRAGKDYGYTF
TRBD1 TRBJ2-7 NA TRBV25-1 TGTGCCAGCAGTGAGACCATCGGGACAGGGGGACGCGAGCAGTACTTC CASSETIGTGGREQYF
TRBD1 TRBJ2-5 NA TRBV27 TGTGCCAGCAGGCCCGGGACAGCGAGGGAGACCCAGTACTTC CASRPGTARETQYF
TRBD2 TRBJ2-1 many TRBV19 TGTGCCAGTGCCGGAGGTAGCGGGATATTTAATGAGCAGTTCTTC CASAGGSGIFNEQFF
TRBD2 TRBJ2-1 NA TRBV9 TGTGCCAGCAGCGTAGGGGCTAGGGTTGCGCTAGCGGGGGCCAATGAGCAGTTCTTC CASSVGARVALAGANEQFF
NA TRBJ1-2 NA TRBV5-5 TGTGCCAGCAGCCGCTCTTTGACAGACGGCTATGGCTACACCTTC CASSRSLTDGYGYTF
NA TRBJ1-3 NA TRBV3-1/TRBV3-2 TGTGCCAGCAGCCAAGATACCAGCGCGAGAAACACCATATATTTT CASSQDTSARNTIYF
NA TRBJ1-5 NA TRBV4-1 TGCGCCAGCAGCCAACAATGGTGGAAGGAGAAGGGGAGCAATCAGCCCCAGCATTTT CASSQQWWKEKGSNQPQHF
TRBD1 TRBJ1-2 NA TRBV30 TGTGCCTGGAGTGGGACAGGGGGCATTTATGGCTACACCTTC CAWSGTGGIYGYTF
TRBD1 TRBJ1-5 NA TRBV19 TGTGCCAGTAGTACCCCCGGGACAGGGAATCAGCCCCAGCATTTT CASSTPGTGNQPQHF
TRBD1 TRBJ2-5 NA TRBV6-5 TGTGCCAGCAATCGACAGGGCCCCCAAGAGACCCAGTACTTC CASNRQGPQETQYF
NA TRBJ2-5 NA TRBV28 TGTGCCAGCACACAAGGAGAGGGCCAAGAGACCCAGTACTTC CASTQGEGQETQYF
TRBD1 TRBJ1-3 NA TRBV29-1 TGCAGCGCCAGGGGGGTCTCGCAGCCCTCTGGAAACACCATATATTTT CSARGVSQPSGNTIYF
NA TRBJ2-7 once TRBV6-5 TGTGCCAGCAGTTACCCCCCGGGGGAGCAGTACTTC CASSYPPGEQYF
NA TRBJ2-5 NA TRBV6-2/TRBV6-3 TGTGCCAGCAGCTATCAGATCCAAGAGACCCAGTACTTC CASSYQIQETQYF
NA TRBJ2-7 NA TRBV27 TGTGCCAGCAGTCCCAGTTACGGGGACACACGACCTTACGAGCAGTACTTC CASSPSYGDTRPYEQYF
NA TRBJ2-2 once TRBV5-4 TGTGCCAGCAGCTTGGACAGTAACACCGGGGAGCTGTTTTTT CASSLDSNTGELFF
NA TRBJ1-2 NA TRBV28 TGTGCCAGCAGTGGGCCCCGTAACTATGGCTACACCTTC CASSGPRNYGYTF
NA TRBJ1-6 few TRBV16 TGTGCCAGCAGCGAAGGACAGCCCAATTCACCCCTCCACTTT CASSEGQPNSPLHF
NA TRBJ1-1 NA TRBV12-3/TRBV12-4 TGTGCCAGCACCGACAGCTTGAACACTGAAGCTTTCTTT CASTDSLNTEAFF
NA TRBJ1-2 few TRBV10-3 TGTGCCATCACCGCCGCCCTTGACAGGTTTGATGGCTACACCTTC CAITAALDRFDGYTF
NA TRBJ1-2 once TRBV12-3/TRBV12-4 TGTGCCAGCAGTTTAGCAGGGGCAGAAGGCTACACCTTC CASSLAGAEGYTF
NA TRBJ2-3 NA TRBV19 TGTGCCAGTAGTCTTGGACAAATCACAGATACGCAGTATTTT CASSLGQITDTQYF
TRBD2 TRBJ2-3 NA TRBV7-9 TGTGCCAGCAAGGAAGTGGGCGGGGGGGCCACAGATACGCAGTATTTT CASKEVGGGATDTQYF
NA TRBJ1-3 few TRBV27 TGTGCCAGCAGTTCTCTTCCCTATCCAGGAAACACCATATATTTT CASSSLPYPGNTIYF
NA TRBJ1-1 NA TRBV10-3 TGTGCCACCCGACCCGGGGACACTGAAGCTTTCTTT CATRPGDTEAFF
TRBD2 TRBJ2-5 NA TRBV9 TGTGCCAGCACCGCAGTCCCGGGACTAGCGGGAGACGGGACCCAGTACTTC CASTAVPGLAGDGTQYF
NA TRBJ1-1 once TRBV6-5 TGTGCCAGCACCCCCGACAGTCGGAAGACTGAAGCTTTCTTT CASTPDSRKTEAFF
NA TRBJ1-3 NA TRBV5-1 TGCGCCAGCAGGAAGGAGGGCATTGGGAACTCTGGAAACACCATATATTTT CASRKEGIGNSGNTIYF